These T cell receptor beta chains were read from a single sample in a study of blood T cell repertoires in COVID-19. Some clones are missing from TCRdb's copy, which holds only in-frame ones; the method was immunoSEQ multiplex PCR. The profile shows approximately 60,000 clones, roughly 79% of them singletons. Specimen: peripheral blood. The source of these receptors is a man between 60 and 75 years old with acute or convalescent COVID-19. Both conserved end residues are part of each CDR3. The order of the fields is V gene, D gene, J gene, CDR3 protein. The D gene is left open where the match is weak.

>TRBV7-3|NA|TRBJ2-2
CASTNPGSTGELFF
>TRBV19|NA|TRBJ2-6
CASRVAGANVLTF
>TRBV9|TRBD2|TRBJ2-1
CASSPRGGTYNEQFF
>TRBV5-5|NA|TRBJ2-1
CASSFGLGIGSGFNEQFF
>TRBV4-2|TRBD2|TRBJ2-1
CASSQDSGSGGADEQFF
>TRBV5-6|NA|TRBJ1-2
CASSLGRGKNYGYTF
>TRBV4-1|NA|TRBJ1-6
CASSQEGRLSYNSPLHF
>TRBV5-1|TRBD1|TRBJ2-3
CASSRDRGTDTQYF
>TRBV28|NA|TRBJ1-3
CASVRVSGNTIYF
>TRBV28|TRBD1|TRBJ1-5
CASRGDRVYSNQPQHF
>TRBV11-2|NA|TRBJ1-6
CASSLGRSYNSPLHF